This is a list of T cell receptor beta chains from one sample in a study of T cell repertoires in cytomegalovirus infection. TCRdb fed the reads into MiXCR, producing one record per CDR3 protein. The sample contains about 360,000 distinct CDR3 sequences, 15% to 20% of which appear only once. The sequenced sample consisted of PBMCs. Receptor source: a human donor in good health (CMV status not recorded). Some clones in this sample may be carry-over from other donors' samples. CDR3s leave out the opening cysteine and the closing phenylalanine or tryptophan. Fields, in order: V gene, clone size, CDR3 protein. Rows give clone size only sometimes, using once, few, many, or a class for an expanded clone.

TRBV20-1,few,SAPSGLAVEDTQY
TRBV11-1,NA,ASSLWDRGIYNEQF
TRBV6-2/TRBV6-3,NA,ASSADSPVVF
TRBV19,NA,ASSISRQPYYGYT
TRBV7-9,many,ASSSRTSERTYEQF
TRBV15,few,ATSILADGNEKLF
TRBV6-1,many,ASSGTTQETQY
TRBV2,few,ASNQQGAGSPLH
TRBV7-8,NA,ASSLRGGGPSGANVLT
TRBV7-2,many,ASSLVVNSPLH
TRBV2,few,ASSEGMVNAGFEQY
TRBV19,NA,ASTGRGNYGYT
TRBV6-1,many,ASSAGTAQETQY
TRBV11-2,many,ASSWDFQETQY
TRBV18,NA,ASSAGHQNEKLF
TRBV5-1,NA,ASSLEGPGLARSRAKNIQY
TRBV6-2/TRBV6-3,few,ASSYRTGLNEKLF
TRBV19,NA,ASRRPRTDYNGYT
TRBV6-6,many,ASSYTRGADTEAF
TRBV11-2,NA,ASSTVRGRNTEAF
TRBV4-3,NA,ASSHRLDSNEQF
TRBV4-2,NA,ASSQAVTAGNPGNTIY
TRBV7-2,many,ASSSHVASQETQY
TRBV7-2,many,ASSLLGQDTDTQY
TRBV6-1,many,ASSVGGTSRPQH
TRBV2,NA,ASSPGQIGNQPQH
TRBV7-2,many,ASSPDASTDTQY
TRBV5-5,NA,ASSLVQYNQPQH
TRBV7-2,NA,ASSFSRVYNEQF
TRBV6-2/TRBV6-3,NA,ASNSGTGGYGYT
TRBV12-3/TRBV12-4,NA,ASSSPDNEQY
TRBV20-1,NA,SARQNYEQY
TRBV7-9,few,ASSRLALSDTQY
TRBV15,NA,ATLQGGSNTEAF
TRBV7-8,many,ASSLEGLTSGYT
TRBV12-3/TRBV12-4,NA,ASGKPQH
TRBV18,few,ASSPSVRQGDEKLF
TRBV10-2,few,ASSGTSLSGRPQETQY
TRBV6-1,NA,ASSEEVSADTQY
TRBV7-2,many,ASSFSTGTYNEQF
TRBV7-9,many,ASSFGQLGTEAF
TRBV27,NA,ASRRSITDTQY
TRBV7-2,many,ASRGQGGTGELF
TRBV5-6,NA,ASTGLALGEQF
TRBV7-2,many,ASSLNQGGETQY
TRBV7-2,few,ASSTRLAGNPYNEQF
TRBV12-3/TRBV12-4,many,ASSSGQTQAF
TRBV7-2,many,ASSLSRGQVSNEQF
TRBV7-8,many,ASSLGLAGVYEQY
TRBV11-2,many,ATSQQGSGNTIY
TRBV5-4,once,ASSRGGSLLNGYT
TRBV7-2,many,ASSLPGSNVQETQY
TRBV7-2,many,ASSSTGEGNEKLF
TRBV29-1,NA,SVPPGQGTYQETQY
TRBV11-2,NA,ASSSPSGRQETQY
TRBV7-2,many,ASSLDVGRAYNEQF
TRBV7-2,many,ASSTGGEQY
TRBV18,NA,ASSPAGSYSNQPQH
TRBV11-2,NA,ASSLGTDTEAF
TRBV12-3/TRBV12-4,NA,ASSLNRDNEQF